This is a list of T cell receptor beta chains from one sample in a study of cytomegalovirus exposure and HLA in healthy donors. The repertoire was sequenced with immunoSEQ multiplex PCR; TCRdb's copy has only in-frame clones and lacks some. The table records 180,000 or so clones, around three quarters of them present only once. Sequenced: PBMCs. The receptors were sampled from a woman aged 25 to 45 in good health and CMV-seropositive. CDR3s include the opening cysteine and the closing phenylalanine or tryptophan. The order of the fields is V gene, J gene, D gene, clone size, CDR3 DNA, CDR3 protein. The D gene is left open where the match is weak. Clone size, where shown, is once, few, many, or a class for clones that have expanded.

TRBV2	TRBJ1-5	TRBD1	-	TGTGCCAGCCGGACAGGGTTTAATCAGCCCCAGCATTTT	CASRTGFNQPQHF
TRBV2	TRBJ2-3	TRBD2	-	TGTGCCAGCAGGCGGGGGAGCACAGATACGCAGTATTTT	CASRRGSTDTQYF
TRBV6-4	TRBJ1-2	TRBD1	-	TGTGCCAGCAAACTCGAAACAGGGGGCGGGTACACCTTC	CASKLETGGGYTF
TRBV28	TRBJ1-5	-	-	TGTGCCAGCAGTTCCCAGAGGGGGGGGCATCAGCCCCAGCATTTT	CASSSQRGGHQPQHF
TRBV18	TRBJ1-4	-	-	TGTGCCAGCTGCAGGGGTACAGCAACTAATGAAAAACTGTTTTTT	CASCRGTATNEKLFF
TRBV15	TRBJ2-1	-	-	TGTGCCACCAGCAGAGGGGGGGGCACAGAGCAGTTCTTC	CATSRGGGTEQFF
TRBV5-4	TRBJ2-1	-	-	TGTGCCAGCAGCTTAGCGACCAATGAGCAGTTCTTC	CASSLATNEQFF
TRBV11-3	TRBJ2-7	-	once	TGTGCCAGCAGCTTCTCCTTGGCCGGACAGGAGCAGTACTTC	CASSFSLAGQEQYF
TRBV6-5	TRBJ2-3	-	-	TGTGCCAGCAGACACCCTCCCAGAGATACGCAGTATTTT	CASRHPPRDTQYF
TRBV4-3	TRBJ1-4	-	few	TGCGCCAGCAGCCAAGGAGTGTCATCAACTAATGAAAAACTGTTTTTT	CASSQGVSSTNEKLFF
TRBV10-2	TRBJ2-2	TRBD1	-	TGCGCCAGCAGTTTCGGACAGGGGGCTCTCCCATTCACCGGGGAGCTGTTTTTT	CASSFGQGALPFTGELFF
TRBV5-1	TRBJ2-6	-	once	TGCGCCAGCAGCTTGAGTTCAGGGGGGATCTCTGGGGCCAACGGCCTGACTTTC	CASSLSSGGISGANGLTF
TRBV2	TRBJ1-5	-	-	TGTGCCAGCAGCAGGGAAGGCGGCAATCAGCCCCAGCATTTT	CASSREGGNQPQHF
TRBV10-3	TRBJ2-1	TRBD2	-	TGTGCCATCCAACAGGGGTCTAGCGGGACGGAAGAGCAGTTCTTC	CAIQQGSSGTEEQFF
TRBV7-2	TRBJ2-2	-	-	TGTGCCAGCAGCCCGCGACAGGCAACGAACACCGGGGAGCTGTTTTTT	CASSPRQATNTGELFF
TRBV12-5	TRBJ2-3	TRBD2	-	TGTGCTAGTGGTTTGCGACTAGCGGGTAGCACAGATACGCAGTATTTT	CASGLRLAGSTDTQYF
TRBV4-2	TRBJ2-1	-	-	TGTGCCAGCAGCGAAGTCTCGGCAGGGGAGCAGTTCTTC	CASSEVSAGEQFF
TRBV11-3	TRBJ1-1	-	-	TGTGCCAGCAGCTTCCTGAGGAACACTGAAGCTTTCTTT	CASSFLRNTEAFF
TRBV29-1	TRBJ2-7	-	-	TGCAGCGTCGCACGGGAGACCTACGAGCAGTACTTC	CSVARETYEQYF
TRBV15	TRBJ1-1	TRBD1	-	TGTGCCACCAGCAGGACAGGGGGCACTGAAGCTTTCTTT	CATSRTGGTEAFF
TRBV6-5	TRBJ2-7	-	few	TGTGCCAGCAGTTACTCCGGGGGTTCCCTCTCCTACGAGCAGTACTTC	CASSYSGGSLSYEQYF
TRBV6-1	TRBJ2-1	-	few	TGTGCCAGCACCTTGACTAGGTACAATGAGCAGTTCTTC	CASTLTRYNEQFF
TRBV18	TRBJ2-1	-	-	TGTGCCAGCTCACCACAGGGGGCCTACAATGAGCAGTTCTTC	CASSPQGAYNEQFF
TRBV4-2	TRBJ1-5	-	-	TGTGCCAGCAGCCAAGGAGGTCATCAGCCCCAGCATTTT	CASSQGGHQPQHF
TRBV7-2	TRBJ1-1	-	-	TGTGCCAGCAGTTCGCAGGGGAACACTGAAGCTTTCTTT	CASSSQGNTEAFF
TRBV7-3	TRBJ2-5	TRBD2	-	TGTGCCAGCAGCAAGGGCGGGGGAACCCAAGAGACCCAGTACTTC	CASSKGGGTQETQYF
TRBV7-9	TRBJ2-7	TRBD1	-	TGTGCCAGCAGCTTGGGGTCAGGGGGCATCGGCTACGAGCAGTACTTC	CASSLGSGGIGYEQYF
TRBV30	TRBJ2-7	TRBD1	-	TGTGCCCTTGGGGGTGGGACAGGGAACTACGAGCAGTACTTC	CALGGGTGNYEQYF
TRBV7-6	TRBJ2-3	-	-	TGTGCCAGCAGCTTTTCCCCGGGGTTCGAACAGTATTTT	CASSFSPGFEQYF
TRBV12-5	TRBJ2-5	-	-	TGTGCTAGTGGTTTGGTACTGGCAGGGGGGTTTCTTAGCCGTGGGGAGACCCAGTACTTC	CASGLVLAGGFLSRGETQYF
TRBV18	TRBJ1-1	-	few	TGTGCCAGCTCACCAGCAGGGTTGGCCGATGAAGCTTTCTTT	CASSPAGLADEAFF
TRBV2	TRBJ1-1	TRBD1	-	TGTGCCAGCAGAGTGGACAGGGGGCTCTTGAACACTGAAGCTTTCTTT	CASRVDRGLLNTEAFF
TRBV5-6	TRBJ1-5	TRBD1	-	TGTGCCAGCAGCTTATCGGGCCAGGGGGCGCGGCAGCCCCAGCATTTT	CASSLSGQGARQPQHF
TRBV5-1	TRBJ1-2	TRBD1	few	TGCGCCAGCAGTCTCCGGGACAGGGGGACCCACACCTTC	CASSLRDRGTHTF
TRBV18	TRBJ2-3	-	-	TGTGCCAGCTCACCAGGGCCGGGGGGCCGCCCTGATACGCAGTATTTT	CASSPGPGGRPDTQYF
TRBV6-4	TRBJ1-1	-	-	TGTGCCAGCAGTGAGGGCAGGAACACTGAAGCTTTCTTT	CASSEGRNTEAFF
TRBV5-8	TRBJ2-7	TRBD2	-	TGTGCCAGCAGCTCAGACCTAGCGGGCGGCCTCTACGAGCAGTACTTC	CASSSDLAGGLYEQYF